Presented here are 31 T cell receptor beta chains from one specimen sequenced in a study of response to subunit inactivated influenza vaccine. In TCRdb, the RT-PCR reads were re-called with MiXCR into one record per CDR3 protein. The profile shows 550,000 to 650,000 distinct CDR3 sequences, 12% of them singletons. Source: PBMCs from blood, taken on the day of vaccination. The receptors were sampled from a man in his fifties who received an inactivated influenza vaccine.

The sample holds a few counts of this clonotype. The CDR3 DNA is TGTGCCAGCAGCTTGTTCGTAGGCAATCAGCCCCAGCATTTT. Protein sequence: CASSLFVGNQPQHF. V gene TRBV5-5 combines with J gene TRBJ1-5; D is undetermined. Trimming stripped 1 base from V and 2 bases from J, with 7 bases between. Germline V gene sequence: CDR1 SGHKS, CDR2 YYEKEE (reference sequence). The CDR3 length is 14 residues.

This clonotype came up a few times. V is TRBV4-3 and J is TRBJ2-3; 7 bases match TRBD2. The CDR3 covers 17 residues. J gave up 1 base and V 0 bases, and 7 bases lay outside the gene matches. Germline-derived CDR1 and CDR2 are LGHNA and YSLEER. The DNA of the CDR3 is TGCGCCAGCAGCCAAGATCCCCCGGGGAGGGGCACAGATACGCAGTATTTT. The encoded protein is CASSQDPPGRGTDTQYF.

This clonotype was counted between two and nine times. This chain joins TRBV6-5 and TRBJ2-2; D is unclear. The CDR3 has 16 amino acids. The germline V gene has CDR1 MNHEY and CDR2 SVGAGI. The V end was cut by 3 bases, the J end by 1 base, with 12 bases between. This CDR3 reads CASSYRGRVNTGELFF. The CDR3, as DNA: TGTGCCAGCAGTTATCGAGGAAGGGTGAACACCGGGGAGCTGTTTTTT.

This chain links TRBV20-1 with TRBJ2-1; 9 bases are a match to TRBD2. The V gene end was trimmed by 1 base and the J gene end by 1 base; junction bases not matched to a gene: 11. Germline CDR1 reads DFQATT; CDR2 reads SNEGSKA (reference sequence). The CDR3 totals 18 residues. The CDR3 protein is CSARAKLGLAGSYNEQFF. The CDR3 region has the DNA TGCAGTGCTAGAGCTAAACTGGGGCTAGCGGGATCCTACAATGAGCAGTTCTTC.

A few counts support this clonotype. DNA for the CDR3: TGTGCCAGCAGTCCCCGGACAGGGCGAGGGAACACTGAAGCTTTCTTT. It yields the protein CASSPRTGRGNTEAFF. V is TRBV6-1 and J is TRBJ1-1; 8 bases are a match to TRBD1. V trimming: 5 bases; J trimming: 1 base; junction bases outside the gene matches: 9. The CDR3 has 16 amino acids. Germline V lookup: CDR1 MNHNS, CDR2 SASEGT.

At least ten counts were recorded for this clonotype. The chain has TRBV18 and TRBJ2-7; no reliable D call. V lost 0 bases and J lost 0, with 15 bases in between. There are 17 residues in the CDR3. Per the germline V gene, CDR1 is KGHSH and CDR2 is LQKENI. DNA for the CDR3: TGTGCCAGCTCACCACCCCCCTGGGATAAAAGCTCCTACGAGCAGTACTTC. Its translation is CASSPPPWDKSSYEQYF. Variable domain in full (rest from reference TRBV18 and TRBJ2-7): NAGVMQNPRHLVRRRGQEARLRCSPMKGHSHVYWYRQLPEEGLKFMVYLQKENIIDESGMPKERFSAEFPKEGPSILRIQQVVRGDSAAYFCASSPPPWDKSSYEQYFGPGTRLTVT.

This clonotype has just a few counts. The chain carries TRBV4-2 and TRBJ2-1; either TRBD1 or TRBD2 may fit D (5 bases each). The V and J ends lost 0 bases and 0 bases respectively, with 15 bases between them. The germline gives CDR1 LGHNA, CDR2 YNFKEQ. This CDR3 has 18 amino acids. The CDR3 coding sequence is TGTGCCAGCAGCCAAGAGTTATTTGGGGACCACTCCTACAATGAGCAGTTCTTC. It codes for CASSQELFGDHSYNEQFF.

The chain links TRBV30 to TRBJ1-5; 10 bases fit TRBD1. The V gene end was trimmed by 5 bases and the J gene end by 2 bases; junction bases not matched to a gene: 3. The CDR3 totals 14 residues. Germline V gene lookup returns CDR1 GTSNPN and CDR2 SVGIG (reference sequence). The CDR3 spells CAWGQGVGNQPQHF. DNA of the CDR3: TGTGCCTGGGGACAGGGGGTGGGCAATCAGCCCCAGCATTTT.

This clonotype was seen many times. The chain is built from TRBV5-8 and TRBJ2-3, with a possible D match to TRBD2 (5 bases). V dropped 10 bases and J dropped 8 bases, with 8 bases sitting between them. Germline loops: CDR1 SGHTS, CDR2 YDEGEE. The CDR3 length is 9 residues. The CDR3: CAAGGTQYF. Here the CDR3 DNA reads TGTGCCGCGGGTGGTACGCAGTATTTT.

This clonotype was counted only a few times. CDR3 DNA: TGCAGTGCCCCGGGACTAGCGGGGGTGCAGTACTTC. Protein product: CSAPGLAGVQYF. J is TRBJ2-7 and V is TRBV20-1, with TRBD2 matching 14 bases. In germline, CDR1 is DFQATT, CDR2 SNEGSKA (reference sequence). J was trimmed by 9 bases and V by 6 bases; bases with no gene match: 4. The CDR3 runs 12 residues.

This clonotype was counted at least ten times. The V gene is TRBV5-1, the J gene TRBJ1-1, with 8 positions matching TRBD1. The CDR3 length is 14 residues. Germline CDR1 is SGHRS and CDR2 is YFSETQ. Trimming cost V 3 bases and J 4 bases; bases outside gene matches: 5. DNA for the CDR3: TGCGCCAGCAGCTGGGGAACAGGGGGCACTGAAGCTTTCTTT. It codes for CASSWGTGGTEAFF.

J is TRBJ2-7 and V is TRBV20-1, with 7 bases identical to TRBD2. V lost 2 bases to trimming and J lost 4 bases; unmatched junction nucleotides: 2. The CDR3 length is 12 residues. In germline, CDR1 is DFQATT, CDR2 SNEGSKA (reference sequence). CDR3 coding DNA: TGCAGTGCTAGAAGCGGGGAATACGAGCAGTACTTC. Its protein product is CSARSGEYEQYF.

The rearrangement joins TRBV5-5 to TRBJ2-7; D is possibly TRBD2 (5 bases). The germline CDR1 and CDR2 sequences are SGHKS and YYEKEE (reference sequence). The V end lost 5 bases, the J end lost 2 bases, and 20 bases lay between the germline ends. The length of the CDR3 is 16 residues. Here the CDR3 reads CASSSGLTISPYEQYF. CDR3 sequence (DNA): TGTGCCAGCAGTTCCGGACTCACGATAAGCCCCTACGAGCAGTACTTC.

This rearrangement joins TRBV20-1 to TRBJ2-5; D call uncertain. V was trimmed by 6 bases and J by 4 bases, leaving 12 bases between them. Germline CDR1 is DFQATT and CDR2 is SNEGSKA (reference sequence). The CDR3 is 12 amino acids. CDR3 nucleotides: TGCAGTGCAATGGACCTTCGAGAGACCCAGTACTTC. Protein sequence: CSAMDLRETQYF.

This clonotype was counted only a few times. The rearrangement links TRBV5-5 to TRBJ1-5, with D perhaps TRBD1 (5 bases). V was pared by 2 bases and J by 8 bases, with 20 bases between. Germline V CDR1 and CDR2: SGHKS, YYEKEE (reference sequence). The CDR3 has 16 amino acids. CDR3 sequence reads: CASSLGPGWMAEPQHF. In DNA form, the CDR3 reads TGTGCCAGCAGCTTAGGGCCAGGGTGGATGGCGGAGCCCCAGCATTTT.

This clonotype was seen a few times. The chain combines TRBV5-1 with TRBJ2-1; D perhaps matches TRBD1 (5 bases). The CDR3 is 14 amino acids. Germline-derived CDR1 and CDR2 are SGHRS and YFSETQ. V shed 6 bases and J shed 8 bases, with 18 bases lying between them. The CDR3, as DNA: TGCGCCAGCACCCTGGGGCTGACTGGGGATGAGCAGTTCTTC. Translating it yields CASTLGLTGDEQFF.

CDR3 coding DNA: TGTGCCAGCAGATTCTCGGGGCGGGTGGATACGCAGTATTTT. Its protein product is CASRFSGRVDTQYF. This sequence joins TRBV28 and TRBJ2-3; D is tentatively TRBD1 or TRBD2 (5 bases each). Deletions cut 6 bases from V and 6 bases from J, with 16 bases between. This CDR3 has 14 amino acids. Germline-derived CDR1 and CDR2 are MDHEN and SYDVKM. Looking up the rest from reference TRBV28 and TRBJ2-3 gives the full variable domain: DVKVTQSSRYLVKRTGEKVFLECVQDMDHENMFWYRQDPGLGLRLIYFSYDVKMKEKGDIPEGYSVSREKKERFSLILESASTNQTSMYLCASRFSGRVDTQYFGPGTRLTVL.

The chain joins TRBV11-2 to TRBJ2-2; 7 bases match TRBD2. CDR1 is SGHAT, CDR2 FQNNGV, per germline. V was clipped by 5 bases and J by 2 bases; unmatched bases: 8. The CDR3 extends over 16 amino acids. The CDR3 is CASSPGSGSNTGELFF. The CDR3, as DNA: TGTGCCAGCAGCCCTGGTAGCGGGTCTAACACCGGGGAGCTGTTTTTT.

This clonotype was seen only a few times. This chain links TRBV12-3 or TRBV12-4 with TRBJ1-6; perhaps TRBD1 as D (5 bases). V lost 5 bases and J lost 6, with 8 bases in between. The CDR3 consists of 13 residues. CDR3 region: CASSLTANSPLHF. In nucleotides, the CDR3 is TGTGCCAGCAGTCTGACAGCTAATTCACCCCTCCACTTT.

This clonotype was detected a few times. The chain uses TRBV28 and TRBJ1-2; 8 bases align to TRBD1. This CDR3 is 12 amino acids long. Germline V lookup: CDR1 MDHEN, CDR2 SYDVKM. Germline trimming cut 10 bases from V and 8 bases from J; bases unmatched to any gene: 9. DNA for the CDR3: TGTGCCAATCAGGACAGGGCCTACGGCTACACCTTC. It encodes CANQDRAYGYTF.

The V and J genes are TRBV28 and TRBJ2-7; 10 nucleotides agree with TRBD1. CDR1 and CDR2 (germline): MDHEN, SYDVKM. Unmatched junction bases numbered 6, after V lost 5 bases and J lost 2 bases. The CDR3 extends over 15 amino acids. CDR3 coding DNA: TGTGCCAGCAGTAAAAGACAGGGGGCCCCCTACGAGCAGTACTTC. Protein: CASSKRQGAPYEQYF. The full variable domain, its missing parts supplied by reference TRBV28 and TRBJ2-7, is DVKVTQSSRYLVKRTGEKVFLECVQDMDHENMFWYRQDPGLGLRLIYFSYDVKMKEKGDIPEGYSVSREKKERFSLILESASTNQTSMYLCASSKRQGAPYEQYFGPGTRLTVT.

The V call is TRBV29-1, the J call TRBJ2-3; unclear D gene. V lost 0 bases and J 6 bases, leaving 13 bases between the germline ends. Germline-derived CDR1 and CDR2 are SQVTM and ANQGSEA. CDR3 length equals 14 residues. CDR3 in amino acids: CSVEESAGVDTQYF. CDR3 nucleotide sequence: TGCAGCGTTGAAGAGTCGGCAGGAGTTGATACGCAGTATTTT.

Concerning this clonotype itself: With a much larger clone just one base away, this may be a read error. The V call is TRBV12-3 or TRBV12-4, the J call TRBJ2-1; TRBD1 might be the D (5 bases). The CDR3 consists of 12 residues. CDR3 coding DNA: TGTGCCTGCAGGGCATCTGACAATGAGCAGTTCTTC. It yields the protein CACRASDNEQFF.

This clonotype was recorded a few times. The rearrangement uses TRBV5-1 and TRBJ2-7; TRBD2 aligns across 9 bases. The CDR3 loop spans 14 amino acids. V was pared by 4 bases and J by 0 bases, with 2 bases of the junction left unmatched. In germline, CDR1 is SGHRS, CDR2 YFSETQ. The CDR3 here is CASSRLADSYEQYF. DNA of the CDR3: TGCGCCAGCAGCCGACTAGCGGACTCCTACGAGCAGTACTTC.

The chain is built from TRBV7-2 and TRBJ2-7; TRBD1 aligns across 10 bases. J was trimmed by 2 bases and V by 1 base; bases with no gene match: 5. Germline V CDR1 and CDR2: SGHTA, FQGNSA. The CDR3 runs to 16 residues. CDR3 coding DNA: TGTGCCAGCAGCTTAGTAGGAGGACAGGGGGCCTACGAGCAGTACTTC. Protein: CASSLVGGQGAYEQYF.

The gene calls are TRBV28 and TRBJ2-7; D not certain. CDR1 MDHEN and CDR2 SYDVKM come from the germline V gene. The V gene lost 6 bases and the J gene lost 6 bases, with 12 bases spanning the gap. The length of the CDR3 is 12 residues. The CDR3: CASSYKKGEQYF. The CDR3 DNA follows: TGTGCCAGCAGCTACAAGAAGGGCGAGCAGTACTTC.

This chain connects TRBV7-8 to TRBJ2-7; D might be TRBD1 (6 bases). V lost 6 bases, J lost 2 bases, and 11 bases lay in between. CDR1 is SGHVS, CDR2 FQNEAQ, per germline. This CDR3 is built from 13 residues. The CDR3 loop reads CASRPRTAYEQYF. The CDR3 DNA reads as TGTGCCAGCAGGCCCCGGACAGCCTACGAGCAGTACTTC.

This chain connects TRBV5-1 to TRBJ2-4; 9 bases line up with TRBD1. Germline V CDR1 and CDR2: SGHRS, YFSETQ. This CDR3 region has 15 residues. The ends lost 3 bases at V and 2 bases at J; junction bases unmatched: 3. The CDR3 nucleotides read TGCGCCAGCAGCTGGGACAGGGAAACCAAAAACATTCAGTACTTC. This gives the protein CASSWDRETKNIQYF. Full variable domain (rest looked up from reference TRBV5-1 and TRBJ2-4): KAGVTQTPRYLIKTRGQQVTLSCSPISGHRSVSWYQQTPGQGLQFLFEYFSETQRNKGNFPGRFSGRQFSNSRSEMNVSTLELGDSALYLCASSWDRETKNIQYFGAGTRLSVL.

Ten or more counts support this clonotype. This chain connects TRBV12-3 or TRBV12-4 to TRBJ2-3; no definite D call. The CDR3 sequence is 12 residues long. V was shortened by 6 bases and J by 4 bases, with 8 bases between the two germline ends. As DNA, the CDR3 is TGTGCCAGCAGGGCCATGGCAGATACGCAGTATTTT. Translating gives CASRAMADTQYF.

The rearrangement uses TRBV28 and TRBJ2-7, with D perhaps TRBD2 (6 bases). The CDR3 has 16 residues. Trimming removed 2 bases at V and 2 bases at J, with 16 bases between. Per the germline V gene, CDR1 is MDHEN and CDR2 is SYDVKM. The DNA for the CDR3 is TGTGCCAGCAGTTTAAACAGTGGGACTTTTACCTACGAGCAGTACTTC. It codes for CASSLNSGTFTYEQYF.

This clonotype came up a few times. This chain uses TRBV20-1 with TRBJ2-2; 9 bases align to TRBD2. Germline V gene lookup returns CDR1 DFQATT and CDR2 SNEGSKA (reference sequence). J was trimmed by 2 bases and V by 2 bases; bases with no gene match: 6. The CDR3 consists of 16 residues. The chain's CDR3 is CSARPGTSRNTGELFF. The CDR3, as DNA: TGCAGTGCTAGACCCGGGACTAGCAGAAACACCGGGGAGCTGTTTTTT.